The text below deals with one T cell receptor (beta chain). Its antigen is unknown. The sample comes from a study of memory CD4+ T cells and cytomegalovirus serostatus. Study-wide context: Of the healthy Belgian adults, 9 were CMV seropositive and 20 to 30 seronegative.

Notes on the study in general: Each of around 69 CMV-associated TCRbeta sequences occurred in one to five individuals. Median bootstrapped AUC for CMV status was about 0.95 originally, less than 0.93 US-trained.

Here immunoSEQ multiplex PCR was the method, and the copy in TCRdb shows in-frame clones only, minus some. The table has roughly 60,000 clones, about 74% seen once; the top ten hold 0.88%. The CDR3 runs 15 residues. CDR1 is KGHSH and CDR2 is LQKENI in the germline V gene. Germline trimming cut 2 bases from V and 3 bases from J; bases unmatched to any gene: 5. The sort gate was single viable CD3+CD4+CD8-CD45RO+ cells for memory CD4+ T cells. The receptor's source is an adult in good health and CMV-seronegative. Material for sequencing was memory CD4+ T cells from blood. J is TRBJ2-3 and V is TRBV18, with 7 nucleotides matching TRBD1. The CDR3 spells CASSPTTTGTDTQYF. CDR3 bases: TGTGCCAGCTCACCAACCACGACAGGGACAGATACGCAGTATTTT.